This TCR beta chain comes out of a study of Graves' ophthalmopathy and Graves' hyperthyroidism (dated 2018 in TCRdb). In terms of the full investigation: Hyperthyroidism was defined as stable when no progression to ophthalmopathy occurred within 18 months of follow-up. The study used signatures of the TCR beta repertoire to tell Graves' ophthalmopathy apart from Graves' hyperthyroidism and to predict which patients would progress to ophthalmopathy. In total, approximately 130 blood samples were TCR-sequenced: fewer than 50 ophthalmopathy, about 75 hyperthyroidism and roughly 17 hyperthyroidism-to-ophthalmopathy patients. To explore V-J signatures that distinguish ophthalmopathy from hyperthyroidism, a discovery set of more than 90 patients was enrolled, made up of some 41 with ophthalmopathy and 55 to 65 with stable hyperthyroidism. An independent validation cohort was composed of around 19 hyperthyroidism patients and around 16 patients who later progressed from hyperthyroidism to ophthalmopathy. In a handful of hyperthyroidism patients, the T-cell repertoires found in thyroid tissue were compared with those found in blood. Once sampling was done, hyperthyroidism patients were given methimazole at a starting dose of 30 mg daily, while ophthalmopathy patients were given high-dose intravenous methylprednisolone.

This clonotype was observed a handful of times. The antigen it binds to is not known. Per-base qualities were not stored, and no clone one base away is much larger. For repertoire sequencing, the TCR beta CDR3 regions were amplified from RNA transcripts. The first round of RT-PCR was done with HTBI primers and the Qiagen OneStep RT-PCR kit, and was followed by a second round of multiplex PCR, then size selection and purification. The libraries underwent paired-end sequencing with 100 bp reads on an Illumina HiSeq2000. The original methods were these. SOAPnuke was used for read processing, and reads with adapters, uncalled bases, a mean Phred below 15, or no exact constant-primer or identifier match were discarded. COPE v1.2.5 was used to merge the high-quality paired reads. Unique nucleotide sequences were defined as clonotypes and aligned to IMGT TRB V, D and J references using MiTCR v1.1. Only V-J combinations with frequency above 0.0001 were analysed, covering 99.2% of repertoires. For each V-J combination, a TCR clonal expansion and chaos score was defined as F50 clonal expansion divided by the chaos observed in the TCRdist matrix. Features were reduced by Welch's t-statistics and random forest to about a dozen V-J combinations, which fed a naive Bayes classifier. The Morisita-Horn index was used to measure how similar the thyroid and blood repertoires were. TCRdb applied fastp at Q25 and MiXCR to the public reads, then kept only in-frame beta chains. CDR3 protein sequences are deduplicated, and each keeps its most common genes and DNA. TCRdb's processing, not the authors', yielded these V and J calls. This sample has roughly 600,000 distinct CDR3 sequences in its table, and about 35% of those were observed once. Of the sample, around 4% is held by the ten largest clones.

Study-wide conclusions, independent of this receptor: Sample size was not predetermined statistically, and investigators were not blinded to group allocation. In validation, the model predicted ophthalmopathy progression with more than 70% sensitivity and roughly 72% specificity; 12 predicted patients were CT-confirmed with GO in a median of roughly 6.8 months. In cross-validation, the 13-signature model distinguished ophthalmopathy from stable hyperthyroidism with nearly 90% sensitivity and nearly 82% specificity, and in the test set the corresponding values were about 80% and 75%. Most expanded thyroid clonotypes with frequency above 0.001 were also detected in blood, suggesting blood repertoires may reflect the thyroid immune response.

Hyperthyroidism patients were newly diagnosed, with disease duration under 2 months, and aged 18 to 65 years. Patients with other autoimmune diseases, uncontrolled infections, pregnancy or lactation were excluded. Clinical symptoms, serum thyroxine, TRAb, thyroid ultrasound and orbital computed tomography formed the basis of the diagnosis. Total RNA was extracted with Trizol reagent and quality-checked on an Agilent 2100 Bioanalyzer. The CDR3 contains 14 residues, cysteine and phenylalanine counted. The entry retains the CDR3 DNA only, 42 bases that are in frame from base 1. V is reduced by 3 bases and J by 2 bases, leaving a spacing of 9 bases between them. Via the germline V gene, CDR1 is SGHAT and CDR2 FQNNGV.

This clonotype originated in an adult man with Graves' hyperthyroidism. The rearranged chain carries TRBV11-2 and TRBJ2-3, and perhaps TRBD1 as D gene, on 5 matching bases. The sample comprised peripheral blood or thyroid tissue (not recorded which). The nucleotide sequence reads as follows: TGTGCCAGCAGCTTTGGACAAATCACAGATACGCAGTATTTT. Translation gives CASSFGQITDTQYF.